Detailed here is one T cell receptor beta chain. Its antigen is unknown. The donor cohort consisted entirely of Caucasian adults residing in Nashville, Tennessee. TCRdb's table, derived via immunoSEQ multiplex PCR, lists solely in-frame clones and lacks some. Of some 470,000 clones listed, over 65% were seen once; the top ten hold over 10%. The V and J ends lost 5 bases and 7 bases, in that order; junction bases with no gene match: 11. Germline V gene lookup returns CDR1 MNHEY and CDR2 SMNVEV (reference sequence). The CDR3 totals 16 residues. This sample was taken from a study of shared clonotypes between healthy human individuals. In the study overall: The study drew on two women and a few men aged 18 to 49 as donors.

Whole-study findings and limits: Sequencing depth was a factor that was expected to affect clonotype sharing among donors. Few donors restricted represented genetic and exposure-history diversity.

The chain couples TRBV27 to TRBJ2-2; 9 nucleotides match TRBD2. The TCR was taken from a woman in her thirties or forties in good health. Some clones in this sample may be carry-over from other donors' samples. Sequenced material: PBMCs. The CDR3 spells CASSPFIAGGVGELFF. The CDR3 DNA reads TGTGCCAGCAGTCCCTTTATCGCGGGAGGGGTCGGGGAGCTGTTTTTT.